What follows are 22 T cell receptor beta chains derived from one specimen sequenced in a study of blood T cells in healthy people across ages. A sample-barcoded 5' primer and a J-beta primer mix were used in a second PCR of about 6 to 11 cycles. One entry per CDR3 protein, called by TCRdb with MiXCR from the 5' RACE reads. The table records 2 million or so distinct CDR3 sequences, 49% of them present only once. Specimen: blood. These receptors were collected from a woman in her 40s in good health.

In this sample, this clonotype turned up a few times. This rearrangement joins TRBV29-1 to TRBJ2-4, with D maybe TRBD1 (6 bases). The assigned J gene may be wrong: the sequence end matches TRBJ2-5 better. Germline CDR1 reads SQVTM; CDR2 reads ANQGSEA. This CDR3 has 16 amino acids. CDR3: CSVGKGVGRREETQYF. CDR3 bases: TGCAGCGTTGGTAAGGGGGTAGGGAGAAGAGAAGAGACCCAGTACTTC.

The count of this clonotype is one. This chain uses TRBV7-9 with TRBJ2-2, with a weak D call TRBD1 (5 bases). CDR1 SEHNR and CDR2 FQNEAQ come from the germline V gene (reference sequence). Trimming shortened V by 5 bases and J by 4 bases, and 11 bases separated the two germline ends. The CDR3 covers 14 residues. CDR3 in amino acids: CASSHDSSTGELFF. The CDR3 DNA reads TGTGCCAGCAGCCACGACAGTTCCACCGGGGAGCTGTTTTTT.

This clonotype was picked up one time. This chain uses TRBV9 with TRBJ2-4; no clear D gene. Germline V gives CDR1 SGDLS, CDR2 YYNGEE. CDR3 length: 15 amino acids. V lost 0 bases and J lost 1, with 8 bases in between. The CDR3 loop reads CASSVVPGAKNIQYF. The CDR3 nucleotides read TGTGCCAGCAGCGTAGTACCCGGGGCCAAAAACATTCAGTACTTC. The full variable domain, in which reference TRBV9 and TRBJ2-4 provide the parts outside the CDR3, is DSGVTQTPKHLITATGQRVTLRCSPRSGDLSVYWYQQSLDQGLQFLIQYYNGEERAKGNILERFSAQQFPDLHSELNLSSLELGDSALYFCASSVVPGAKNIQYFGAGTRLSVL.

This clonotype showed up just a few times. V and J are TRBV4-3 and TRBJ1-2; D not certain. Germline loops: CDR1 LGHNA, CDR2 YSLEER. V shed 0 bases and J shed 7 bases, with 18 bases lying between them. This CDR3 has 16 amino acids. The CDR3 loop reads CASSQEPALPWGGYTF. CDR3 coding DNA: TGCGCCAGCAGCCAAGAACCGGCACTTCCATGGGGTGGCTACACCTTC.

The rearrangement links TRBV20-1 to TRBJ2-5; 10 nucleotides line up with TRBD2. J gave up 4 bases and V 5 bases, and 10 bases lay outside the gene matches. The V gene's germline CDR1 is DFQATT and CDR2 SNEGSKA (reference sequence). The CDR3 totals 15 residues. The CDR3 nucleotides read TGCAGTGCTTCTAGGACTAGCGGCCGCTCAGAGACCCAGTACTTC. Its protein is CSASRTSGRSETQYF.

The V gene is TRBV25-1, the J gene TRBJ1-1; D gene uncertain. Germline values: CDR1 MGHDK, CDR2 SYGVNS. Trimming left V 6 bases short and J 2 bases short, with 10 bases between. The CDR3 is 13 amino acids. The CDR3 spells CASRSRKNTEAFF. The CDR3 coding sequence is TGTGCCAGCAGATCCAGAAAAAACACTGAAGCTTTCTTT.

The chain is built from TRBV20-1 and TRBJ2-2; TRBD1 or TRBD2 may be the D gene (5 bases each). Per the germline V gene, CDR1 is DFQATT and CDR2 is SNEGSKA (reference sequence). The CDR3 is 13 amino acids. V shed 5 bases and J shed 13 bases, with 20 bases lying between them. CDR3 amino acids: CSADPQLRGGLFF. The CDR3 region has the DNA TGCAGTGCTGACCCCCAGCTGAGGGGTGGGCTGTTTTTT.

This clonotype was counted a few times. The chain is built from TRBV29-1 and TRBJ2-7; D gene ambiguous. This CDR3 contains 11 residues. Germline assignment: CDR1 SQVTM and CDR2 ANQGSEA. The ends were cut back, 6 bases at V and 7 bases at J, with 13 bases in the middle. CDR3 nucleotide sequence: TGCAGCGTCTCCCGGGCCGGGGAGCAGTACTTC. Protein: CSVSRAGEQYF.

The CDR3 coding sequence is TGTGCCAGCAGCTTAGCCGTTGCAGTCCCCTACAATGAGCAGTTCTTC. Encoded protein: CASSLAVAVPYNEQFF. This chain uses TRBV7-2 with TRBJ2-1, with D unresolved. Trimming shortened V by 0 bases and J by 2 bases, and 11 bases separated the two germline ends. CDR3 length: 16 amino acids. The germline V gene has CDR1 SGHTA and CDR2 FQGNSA.

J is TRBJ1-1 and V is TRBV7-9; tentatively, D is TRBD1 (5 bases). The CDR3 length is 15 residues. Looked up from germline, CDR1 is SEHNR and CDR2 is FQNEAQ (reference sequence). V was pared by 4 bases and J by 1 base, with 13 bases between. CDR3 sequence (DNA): TGTGCCAGCAGCTCCGGGACCGCTGCGAACACTGAAGCTTTCTTT. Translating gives CASSSGTAANTEAFF.

The CDR3 loop is CASSPQTGELKQYF. The CDR3 nucleotides read TGCGCCAGCAGCCCACAGACAGGGGAGCTGAAGCAGTACTTC. The chain carries TRBV5-1 and TRBJ2-5, with 8 bases fitting TRBD1. Losses at the gene ends were 4 bases for V and 11 bases for J; bases not matched to a gene: 13. The germline CDR1 and CDR2 sequences are SGHRS and YFSETQ. The length of the CDR3 is 14 residues.

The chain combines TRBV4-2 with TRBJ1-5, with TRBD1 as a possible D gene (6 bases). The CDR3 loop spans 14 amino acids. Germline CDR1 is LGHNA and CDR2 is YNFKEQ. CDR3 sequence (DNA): TGTGCAGCGGGGGGGCGGCAGAGCAATCAGCCCCAGCATTTT. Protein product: CAAGGRQSNQPQHF.

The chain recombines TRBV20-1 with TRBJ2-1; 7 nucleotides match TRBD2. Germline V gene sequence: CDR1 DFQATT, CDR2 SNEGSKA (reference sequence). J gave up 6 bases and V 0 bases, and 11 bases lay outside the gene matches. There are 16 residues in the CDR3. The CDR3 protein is CSARDVRLALSNEQFF. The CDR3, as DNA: TGCAGTGCTAGAGATGTGAGACTAGCCCTAAGCAATGAGCAGTTCTTC.

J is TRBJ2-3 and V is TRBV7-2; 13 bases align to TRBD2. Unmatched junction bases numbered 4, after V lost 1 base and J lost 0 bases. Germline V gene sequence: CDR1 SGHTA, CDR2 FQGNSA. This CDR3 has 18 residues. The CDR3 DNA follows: TGTGCCAGCAGCTTAGTTGGGACTAGCGGGACTAGCACAGATACGCAGTATTTT. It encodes CASSLVGTSGTSTDTQYF. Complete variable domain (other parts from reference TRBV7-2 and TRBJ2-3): GAGVSQSPSNKVTEKGKDVELRCDPISGHTALYWYRQSLGQGLEFLIYFQGNSAPDKSGLPSDRFSAERTGGSVSTLTIQRTQQEDSAVYLCASSLVGTSGTSTDTQYFGPGTRLTVL.

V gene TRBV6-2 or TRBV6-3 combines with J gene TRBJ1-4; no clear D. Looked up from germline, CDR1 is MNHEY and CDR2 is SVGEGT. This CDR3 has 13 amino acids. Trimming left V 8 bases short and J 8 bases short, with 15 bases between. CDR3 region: CASGRGRKEKLFF. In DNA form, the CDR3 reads TGTGCCAGCGGACGGGGAAGGAAAGAAAAACTGTTTTTT.

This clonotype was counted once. CDR3 DNA: TGTGCCAGCAGCGCCTCGACTAGCGGGGGATTTAATGAGCAGTTCTTC. Protein sequence: CASSASTSGGFNEQFF. V and J are TRBV7-6 and TRBJ2-1; 12 positions agree with TRBD2. Germline assignment: CDR1 SGHVS and CDR2 FNYEAQ. The CDR3 has 16 residues. The V segment lost 5 bases and the J segment 7 bases; nucleotides outside the gene matches: 9.

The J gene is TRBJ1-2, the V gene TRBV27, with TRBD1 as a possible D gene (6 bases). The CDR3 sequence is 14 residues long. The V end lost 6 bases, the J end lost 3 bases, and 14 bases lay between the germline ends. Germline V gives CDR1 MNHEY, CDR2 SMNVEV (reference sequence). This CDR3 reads CASRGARGDYGYTF. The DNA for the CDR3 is TGTGCCAGCAGGGGGGCCCGGGGGGACTATGGCTACACCTTC.

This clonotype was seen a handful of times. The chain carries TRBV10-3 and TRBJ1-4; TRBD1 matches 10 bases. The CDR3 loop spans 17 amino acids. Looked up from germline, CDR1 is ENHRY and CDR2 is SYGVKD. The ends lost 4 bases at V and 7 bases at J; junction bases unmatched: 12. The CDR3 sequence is CAISGGRTGGPSEKLFF. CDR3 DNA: TGTGCCATCAGTGGAGGGCGGACAGGGGGACCGAGTGAAAAACTGTTTTTT.

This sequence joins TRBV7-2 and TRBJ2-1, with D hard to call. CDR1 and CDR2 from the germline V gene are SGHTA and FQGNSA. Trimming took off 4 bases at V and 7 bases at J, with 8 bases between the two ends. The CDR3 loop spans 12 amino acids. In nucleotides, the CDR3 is TGTGCCAGCAGCTCGCCTCAGAATGAGCAGTTCTTC. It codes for CASSSPQNEQFF.

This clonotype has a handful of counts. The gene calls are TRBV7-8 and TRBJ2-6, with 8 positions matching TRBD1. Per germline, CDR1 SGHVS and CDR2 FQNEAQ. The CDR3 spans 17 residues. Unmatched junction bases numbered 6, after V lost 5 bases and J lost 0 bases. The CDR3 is CASSHETGDSGANVLTF. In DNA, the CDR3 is TGTGCCAGCAGCCACGAGACAGGGGACTCTGGGGCCAACGTCCTGACTTTC.

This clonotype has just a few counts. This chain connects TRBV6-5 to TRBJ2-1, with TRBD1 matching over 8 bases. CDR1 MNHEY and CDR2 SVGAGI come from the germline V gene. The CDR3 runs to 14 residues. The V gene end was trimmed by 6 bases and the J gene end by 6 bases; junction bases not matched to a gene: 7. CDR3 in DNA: TGTGCCAGCAGATTTCAGGGGGCCCTCAATGAGCAGTTCTTC. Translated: CASRFQGALNEQFF.

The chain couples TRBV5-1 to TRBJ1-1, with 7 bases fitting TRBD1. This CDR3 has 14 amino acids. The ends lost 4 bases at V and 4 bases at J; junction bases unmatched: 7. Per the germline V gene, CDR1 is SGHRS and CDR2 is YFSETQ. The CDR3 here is CASSPSGGVTEAFF. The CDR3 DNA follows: TGCGCCAGCAGCCCATCAGGGGGTGTCACTGAAGCTTTCTTT.